Given below is one T cell receptor (beta chain) in context. Its antigen is as yet unknown. This record belongs to a study of PD-1 blockade in classical Hodgkin lymphoma. Regarding time point: cycle 4 day 1 (C4D1), after less than 7 weeks of nivolumab. All patients experienced relapse after autologous stem cell transplantation, and brentuximab vedotin exposure was variable. Classifying best responses yielded complete response, partial response or progressive disease. The germline V gene encodes CDR1 LNHNV and CDR2 YYDKDF (reference sequence). J lost 7 bases, V lost 4 bases, and 11 bases had no gene match. This CDR3 contains 15 residues. General study points: It was CD4+ TCR diversity, not CD8+, that rose significantly by C4D1. Nivolumab starters within 1 year of ASCT were excluded.

The data were produced by immunoSEQ multiplex PCR, yet TCRdb's version contains in-frame clones alone and is incomplete. Of more than 90,000 clones in the sample, just under 80% were seen once. The material sequenced was peripheral blood mononuclear cells (PBMCs), taken before the fourth cycle of nivolumab. The sequence came from a human donor with classical Hodgkin lymphoma. This chain links TRBV15 with TRBJ1-1; 8 bases fit TRBD1. The CDR3 region has the DNA TGTGCCACCAGCACCGGTTGGACAGGGTTAGGTGAAGCTTTCTTT. It specifies CATSTGWTGLGEAFF.